This is a list of T cell receptor beta chains from one sample in a study of T cells after yellow fever vaccination. MiXCR, applied by TCRdb to the 5' RACE reads, yields one record per CDR3 protein. The table records under 400,000 distinct CDR3 sequences, more than 9% of them present only once. The sequences come from PBMCs, collected on the day of the first yellow fever vaccination. Source of these receptors: a man aged 18 to 35 who received the YFV17D yellow fever vaccine. Each CDR3 is given without its conserved first and last residue.

V,J,CDR3
TRBV27,TRBJ1-2,ASSLSGLYGYT
TRBV11-2,TRBJ2-2,ASSRTSSNTGELF
TRBV4-3,TRBJ2-7,ASSQVGRGSEQY
TRBV2,TRBJ2-3,AINLGHTSTDTQY
TRBV5-4,TRBJ2-1,ASSLAAMGYNEQF
TRBV20-1,TRBJ2-7,SARVRSVTYEQY
TRBV14,TRBJ2-5,ASSQRQKETQY
TRBV6-1,TRBJ1-1,GLSGGLNTEAF
TRBV5-1,TRBJ1-2,ASSLTMGVAYGYT
TRBV7-8,TRBJ2-1,ASSLSPGEQF